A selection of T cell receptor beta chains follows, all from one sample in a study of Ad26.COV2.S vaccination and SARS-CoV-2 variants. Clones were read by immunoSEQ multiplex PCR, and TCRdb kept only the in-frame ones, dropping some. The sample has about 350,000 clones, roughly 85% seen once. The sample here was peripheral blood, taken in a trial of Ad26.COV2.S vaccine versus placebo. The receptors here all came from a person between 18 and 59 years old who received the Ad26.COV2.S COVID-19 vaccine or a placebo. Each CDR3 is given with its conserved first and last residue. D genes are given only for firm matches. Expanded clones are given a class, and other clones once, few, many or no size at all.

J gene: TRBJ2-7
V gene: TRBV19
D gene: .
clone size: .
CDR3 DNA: TGTGCCAGTAGTATAGCGACAGGAGCCTACGAGCAGTACTTC
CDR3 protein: CASSIATGAYEQYF

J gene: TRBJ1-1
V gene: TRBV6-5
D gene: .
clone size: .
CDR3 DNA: TGTGCCAGCAGTTACTGGGCAGCCTGGGACACTGAAGCTTTCTTT
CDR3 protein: CASSYWAAWDTEAFF

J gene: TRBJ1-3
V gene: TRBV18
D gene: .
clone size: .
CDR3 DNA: TGTGCCAGCTCACCACCGGGTGCAGCCTTTTCTGGAAACACCATATATTTT
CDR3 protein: CASSPPGAAFSGNTIYF

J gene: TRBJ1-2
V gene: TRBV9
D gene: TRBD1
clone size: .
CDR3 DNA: TGTGCCAGCAGCGTAGCAGGGGGTGGCTATGGCTACACCTTC
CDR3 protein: CASSVAGGGYGYTF

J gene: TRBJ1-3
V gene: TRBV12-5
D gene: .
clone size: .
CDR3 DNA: TGTGCTAGTGGTTTGGTACCCGGTCGAGGAAACACCATATATTTT
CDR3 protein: CASGLVPGRGNTIYF

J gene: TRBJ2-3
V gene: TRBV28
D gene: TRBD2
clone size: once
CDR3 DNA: TGTGCCAGCAGTTTGGGACTAGCGGGGACCTACACAGATACGCAGTATTTT
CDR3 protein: CASSLGLAGTYTDTQYF

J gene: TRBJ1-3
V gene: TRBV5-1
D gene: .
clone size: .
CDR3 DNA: TGCGCCAGCAGCTTGGGGACAGAAGGAAACACCATATATTTT
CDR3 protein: CASSLGTEGNTIYF

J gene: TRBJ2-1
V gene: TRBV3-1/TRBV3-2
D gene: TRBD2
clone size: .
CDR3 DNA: TGTGCCAGCAGCCAGCCCCGACTAGCGGGCCCAGTGAATGAGCAGTTCTTC
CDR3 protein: CASSQPRLAGPVNEQFF

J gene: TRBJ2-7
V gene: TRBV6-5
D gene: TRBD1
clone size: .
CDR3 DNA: TGTGCCAGCAGACAGGGGACGAGCACCTACGAGCAGTACTTC
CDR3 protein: CASRQGTSTYEQYF

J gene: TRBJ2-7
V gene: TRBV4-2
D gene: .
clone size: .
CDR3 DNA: TGTGCCAGCAAAGACGGGTCCTACGAGCAGTACTTC
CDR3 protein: CASKDGSYEQYF

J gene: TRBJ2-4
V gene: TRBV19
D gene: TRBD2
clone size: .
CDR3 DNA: TGTGCCAGTAGTATAAGCGGCGGGAGGGCCCAAAACATTCAGTACTTC
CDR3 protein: CASSISGGRAQNIQYF